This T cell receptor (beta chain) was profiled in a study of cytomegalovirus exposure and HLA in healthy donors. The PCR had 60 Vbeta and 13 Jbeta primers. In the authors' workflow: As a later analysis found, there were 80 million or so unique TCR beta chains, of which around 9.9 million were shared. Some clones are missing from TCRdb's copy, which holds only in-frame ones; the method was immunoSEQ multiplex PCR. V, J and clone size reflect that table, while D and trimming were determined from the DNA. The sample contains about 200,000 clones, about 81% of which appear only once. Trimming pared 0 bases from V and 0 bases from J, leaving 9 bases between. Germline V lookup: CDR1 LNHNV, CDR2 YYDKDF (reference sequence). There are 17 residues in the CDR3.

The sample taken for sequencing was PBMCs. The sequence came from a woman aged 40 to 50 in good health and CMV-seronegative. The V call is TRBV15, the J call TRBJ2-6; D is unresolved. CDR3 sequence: CATSRDLPSSGANVLTF. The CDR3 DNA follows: TGTGCCACCAGCAGAGATCTCCCGAGCTCTGGGGCCAACGTCCTGACTTTC.